This TCR beta chain originates from a study of CD8+CD57+ T cells in acquired aplastic anemia. It was genomic DNA that served as the template for profiling TCR beta VDJ and CDR3. TCRdb analysed the reads with MiXCR anew, one entry per CDR3 protein. The table lists roughly 58,000 distinct CDR3 sequences, 50% to 70% of them singletons. There are many counts of this clonotype. The CDR3 spans 14 residues. Between the trimmed V and J ends, which lost 7 bases and 4 bases, there was a span of 14 bases. Sequencing was done on a sample of sorted CD4+, CD8+, or CD8+CD57+ T cells (not recorded which) from PBMCs. The source is a human donor in good health, serving as a control. The V and J genes are TRBV12-3 or TRBV12-4 and TRBJ1-3; D is uncertain. CDR3 in DNA: TGTGCCAGCACATTACAGAGCTCCGGAAACACCATATATTTT. It specifies CASTLQSSGNTIYF.